Listed below are T cell receptor beta chains from one sample, sequenced in a study of cytomegalovirus exposure and HLA in healthy donors. Repertoires were generated with immunoSEQ multiplex PCR, while TCRdb's copy carries only in-frame clones and drops some. The data hold approximately 72,000 clones, with roughly 94% observed a single time. The source material was PBMCs. The origin of the receptors is a woman between 18 and 29 years old in good health and CMV-seronegative. Both conserved end residues are part of each CDR3. Each record gives: D gene, clone size, CDR3 length, J gene, V gene, CDR3 DNA, CDR3 protein. D genes are given only for firm matches. Size is stated for part of the rows, as once, few or many counts, or as a class when the clone is expanded.

D: NA; size: NA; length: 14; J: TRBJ2-1; V: TRBV6-1; DNA: TGTGCTACATGGCGGGGCAGCTCCTACAATGAGCAGTTCTTC; CDR3: CATWRGSSYNEQFF
D: TRBD1; size: NA; length: 16; J: TRBJ1-1; V: TRBV19; DNA: TGTGCCAGTACCCGGACAGGGAAGGGCATGAACACTGAAGCTTTCTTT; CDR3: CASTRTGKGMNTEAFF
D: TRBD1; size: NA; length: 15; J: TRBJ1-5; V: TRBV15; DNA: TGTGCCACCAGCAGCGATCCCAGGGGGCACCAGCCCCAGCATTTT; CDR3: CATSSDPRGHQPQHF
D: NA; size: NA; length: 15; J: TRBJ2-3; V: TRBV7-9; DNA: TGTGCCAGCAGCTTCCGACAGGAGGGCACAGATACGCAGTATTTT; CDR3: CASSFRQEGTDTQYF
D: TRBD1; size: NA; length: 16; J: TRBJ2-7; V: TRBV7-8; DNA: TGTGCCAGCAGCTCCAGGGCCGGACAGGGGGCCGGAGAGCAGTACTTC; CDR3: CASSSRAGQGAGEQYF
D: NA; size: NA; length: 14; J: TRBJ1-3; V: TRBV28; DNA: TGTGCCGGCCGGGGGGGCGGCTCTGGAAACACCATATATTTT; CDR3: CAGRGGGSGNTIYF
D: TRBD2; size: NA; length: 15; J: TRBJ2-5; V: TRBV5-4; DNA: TGTGCCAGCAGACCAATCGGGACTAGCAGGCAGACCCAGTACTTC; CDR3: CASRPIGTSRQTQYF
D: NA; size: NA; length: 13; J: TRBJ1-1; V: TRBV6-5; DNA: TGTGCCAGCAGTTACACTGAGAACACTGAAGCTTTCTTT; CDR3: CASSYTENTEAFF
D: TRBD1; size: NA; length: 14; J: TRBJ2-1; V: TRBV25-1; DNA: TGTGCCAGCAGTTGGACAGGGGAGGTGTATGAGCAGTTCTTC; CDR3: CASSWTGEVYEQFF
D: NA; size: once; length: 16; J: TRBJ1-1; V: TRBV14; DNA: TGTGCCAGCAGCCAAGGAGGCTCTTATATGAACACTGAAGCTTTCTTT; CDR3: CASSQGGSYMNTEAFF
D: TRBD1; size: NA; length: 14; J: TRBJ1-5; V: TRBV6-1; DNA: TGTGCCAGCCGCGGACAGGGGGATAATCAGCCCCAGCATTTT; CDR3: CASRGQGDNQPQHF
D: TRBD1; size: NA; length: 13; J: TRBJ1-2; V: TRBV19; DNA: TGTGCCAGTACTCGACAGGGGATCTATGGCTACACCTTC; CDR3: CASTRQGIYGYTF
D: NA; size: NA; length: 10; J: TRBJ1-2; V: TRBV30; DNA: TGTGCCTGGAAGCGAACCAAGGATCTTTTC; CDR3: CAWKRTKDLF
D: TRBD1; size: NA; length: 17; J: TRBJ1-4; V: TRBV5-1; DNA: TGCGCCAGCAGCTTGGGAAAGACAGGGGGCCCTAATGAAAAACTGTTTTTT; CDR3: CASSLGKTGGPNEKLFF
D: NA; size: NA; length: 15; J: TRBJ2-2; V: TRBV7-3; DNA: TGTGCCAGCAGCCCATACCCCCCCGCGTTTGGGGAGCTGTTTTTT; CDR3: CASSPYPPAFGELFF
D: NA; size: NA; length: 14; J: TRBJ1-6; V: TRBV7-9; DNA: TGTGCCAGCGGAATAGGACATTATAATTCACCCCTCCACTTT; CDR3: CASGIGHYNSPLHF
D: TRBD1; size: once; length: 17; J: TRBJ2-1; V: TRBV25-1; DNA: TGTGCCAGCAGTGAATATTTTGGGACAGGGATTAACAATGAGCAGTTCTTC; CDR3: CASSEYFGTGINNEQFF
D: NA; size: NA; length: 14; J: TRBJ2-2; V: TRBV29-1; DNA: TGCAGCGTCCTACCCGACAAGTACACCGGGGAGCTGTTTTTT; CDR3: CSVLPDKYTGELFF
D: NA; size: NA; length: 11; J: TRBJ2-7; V: TRBV29-1; DNA: TGCAGCGTTCAGGGGAACTACGAGCAGTACTTC; CDR3: CSVQGNYEQYF
D: NA; size: NA; length: 14; J: TRBJ1-1; V: TRBV19; DNA: TGTGCCAGTAGTAGGGGAGGGCTGAACACTGAAGCTTTCTTT; CDR3: CASSRGGLNTEAFF
D: TRBD1; size: NA; length: 16; J: TRBJ1-1; V: TRBV28; DNA: TGTGCCAGCAGAGAACCGGGGACAGTAGAAAACACTGAAGCTTTCTTT; CDR3: CASREPGTVENTEAFF
D: TRBD1; size: once; length: 15; J: TRBJ1-2; V: TRBV15; DNA: TGTGCCACCAGCAGAGGTAACAGGGGATGGCATGGCTACACCTTC; CDR3: CATSRGNRGWHGYTF
D: TRBD1; size: few; length: 16; J: TRBJ2-7; V: TRBV4-1; DNA: TGCGCCAGCAGCCAAGATTTTGGGACAGGGCTTTACGAGCAGTACTTC; CDR3: CASSQDFGTGLYEQYF
D: NA; size: NA; length: 14; J: TRBJ2-3; V: TRBV4-3; DNA: TGCGCCAGCAGCCAAGGGACAGCCACAGATACGCAGTATTTT; CDR3: CASSQGTATDTQYF
D: NA; size: NA; length: 11; J: TRBJ2-7; V: TRBV20-1; DNA: TGCAGTGCTAGAAGTACATACGAGCAGTACTTC; CDR3: CSARSTYEQYF
D: TRBD2; size: NA; length: 19; J: TRBJ2-1; V: TRBV5-8; DNA: TGTGCCAGCAGCTTTTCCGGGACTAGCGGGGGGGCATTTTACAATGAGCAGTTCTTC; CDR3: CASSFSGTSGGAFYNEQFF
D: NA; size: NA; length: 12; J: TRBJ1-2; V: TRBV7-2; DNA: TGTGCCAGCAGCGGGACACCCTATGGCTACACCTTC; CDR3: CASSGTPYGYTF
D: NA; size: NA; length: 13; J: TRBJ1-6; V: TRBV5-8; DNA: TGTGCCAGCGGAAATACAGGGAATTCACCCCTCCACTTT; CDR3: CASGNTGNSPLHF
D: NA; size: NA; length: 17; J: TRBJ1-6; V: TRBV7-5; DNA: TGTGTCAGAAGCTATCGGGGGGTAACAGGGCGGAATTCACCCCTCCACTTT; CDR3: CVRSYRGVTGRNSPLHF
D: NA; size: few; length: 14; J: TRBJ2-3; V: TRBV2; DNA: TGTGCCAGCAGTGTTTGGACTTTCACAGATACGCAGTATTTT; CDR3: CASSVWTFTDTQYF
D: NA; size: NA; length: 16; J: TRBJ1-3; V: TRBV5-1; DNA: TGCGCCAGCAGCTTGGAATCAGGGGTTAATGGAAACACCATATATTTT; CDR3: CASSLESGVNGNTIYF
D: NA; size: NA; length: 19; J: TRBJ1-1; V: TRBV28; DNA: TGTGCCAGCAGTCCCCCTTACGTCGACAGCGGGAAAGGGAACACTGAAGCTTTCTTT; CDR3: CASSPPYVDSGKGNTEAFF
D: NA; size: NA; length: 16; J: TRBJ1-5; V: TRBV5-1; DNA: TGCGCCAGCAGCTTGGGGGAACAGGGAGGGGCCGGGCCCCAGCATTTT; CDR3: CASSLGEQGGAGPQHF
D: TRBD1; size: NA; length: 15; J: TRBJ1-2; V: TRBV19; DNA: TGTGCCAGTAGTATTTCGAACAGGGGATACTATGGCTACACCTTC; CDR3: CASSISNRGYYGYTF
D: TRBD2; size: NA; length: 17; J: TRBJ2-7; V: TRBV11-3; DNA: TGTGCCAGCAGCTCTCAAAACCATAGCGGGGGGTCTTACGAGCAGTACTTC; CDR3: CASSSQNHSGGSYEQYF
D: NA; size: few; length: 16; J: TRBJ2-5; V: TRBV28; DNA: TGTGCCACCAAACGGTCCAGGACAGCGGGAAGAGAGACCCAGTACTTC; CDR3: CATKRSRTAGRETQYF
D: NA; size: NA; length: 15; J: TRBJ2-7; V: TRBV7-9; DNA: TGTGCCAGCAGCTTTCCGGGGGGCGTTACCTACGAGCAGTACTTC; CDR3: CASSFPGGVTYEQYF
D: TRBD1; size: NA; length: 15; J: TRBJ2-1; V: TRBV4-1; DNA: TGCGCCAGCAGCCCAGGGGGCAGGACCTACAATGAGCAGTTCTTC; CDR3: CASSPGGRTYNEQFF
D: NA; size: NA; length: 13; J: TRBJ1-1; V: TRBV28; DNA: TGTGCCAGTAGGGGAGGTATTTACACTGAAGCTTTCTTT; CDR3: CASRGGIYTEAFF
D: NA; size: NA; length: 14; J: TRBJ1-1; V: TRBV1; DNA: TGCACCAGCAGCCAACATCAGGGTGACACTGAAGCTTTCTTT; CDR3: CTSSQHQGDTEAFF
D: NA; size: NA; length: 16; J: TRBJ1-4; V: TRBV7-2; DNA: TGTGCCAGCAGCCCTCAGGGGATTAGGACTAATGAAAAACTGTTTTTT; CDR3: CASSPQGIRTNEKLFF
D: TRBD1; size: NA; length: 17; J: TRBJ1-6; V: TRBV5-1; DNA: TGCGCCAGCAGCCCTCCAGAAGGACAGGGGGGGGATTCACCCCTCCACTTT; CDR3: CASSPPEGQGGDSPLHF